This is a list of T cell receptor beta chains from one sample in a study of cytomegalovirus exposure and HLA in healthy donors. The data were produced by immunoSEQ multiplex PCR, yet TCRdb's version contains in-frame clones alone and is incomplete. The data show about 120,000 clones, 77% seen once. Sequences were obtained from PBMCs. The receptors here all came from a human donor in good health. Both conserved end residues are part of each CDR3. D genes are given only for firm matches. The listing skips clone size in some rows; elsewhere it reads once, few, many or a size class.

cdr3_nt cdr3_aa v_call cdr3_length d_call j_call clone_size
TGTGCCAGCAGCTCCGGACAGGGGGCAGAAAAACTGTTTTTT CASSSGQGAEKLFF TRBV27 14 TRBD1 TRBJ1-4 .
TGTGCCAGCAGTTCCCCGGCAGGGGGCGTTGTGGCCCAGCATTTT CASSSPAGGVVAQHF TRBV27 15 TRBD1 TRBJ1-5 .
TGTGCCTGGAGGCCGACAGGGGCGAATCTGGATGAAAAACTGTTTTTT CAWRPTGANLDEKLFF TRBV30 16 TRBD1 TRBJ1-4 .
TGCGCCAGCAGCTCGACGCCTAGCCCGAACACCGGGGAGCTGTTTTTT CASSSTPSPNTGELFF TRBV5-1 16 . TRBJ2-2 .
TGCGCCAGCAGCTTGGCAGGGGCCGGTGAGACCCAGTACTTC CASSLAGAGETQYF TRBV5-1 14 . TRBJ2-5 .
TGTGCCAGCTCACCAATACAGGGGGGAAACACCATATATTTT CASSPIQGGNTIYF TRBV18 14 TRBD1 TRBJ1-3 .
TGTGCCAGCAGCTTTAGCGATAACAATGAGCAGTTCTTC CASSFSDNNEQFF TRBV7-8 13 . TRBJ2-1 few
TGTGCCAGCAGTCCATATAGCGGGGAGGGGTATACGCAGTATTTT CASSPYSGEGYTQYF TRBV6-1 15 TRBD2 TRBJ2-3 .
TGTGCCAGCTTCCTTCCTAGCTACAATGAGCAGTTCTTC CASFLPSYNEQFF TRBV6-1 13 . TRBJ2-1 few
TGTGCCAGCACAGTCTTCCGGGGAAGTTACGAGCAGTACTTC CASTVFRGSYEQYF TRBV6-1 14 . TRBJ2-7 .
TGCGCCAGCACGCCGGACAGTCAGTTTGGCTACGAGCAGTACTTC CASTPDSQFGYEQYF TRBV5-1 15 . TRBJ2-7 .
TGTGCCAGCAGTTTTGATCCCTTACGGGGAGCTAACTATGGCTACACCTTC CASSFDPLRGANYGYTF TRBV27 17 . TRBJ1-2 .
TGTGCCAGTAGTACACAGGGGGCCATTAATGAAAAACTGTTTTTT CASSTQGAINEKLFF TRBV19 15 TRBD1 TRBJ1-4 .
TGTGCCAGCAGCCGGGGGGCTAGCGGCAATGAGCAGTTCTTC CASSRGASGNEQFF TRBV11-2 14 . TRBJ2-1 .
TGTGCCAGTAGTATAGGAGCGGCTAGCACAGATACGCAGTATTTT CASSIGAASTDTQYF TRBV19 15 . TRBJ2-3 .
TGTGCCAGCAGTTTCCCCCCGGGACAGGGGGCGTACGAGCAGTACTTC CASSFPPGQGAYEQYF TRBV6-6 16 TRBD1 TRBJ2-7 .
TGCGCCAGCAGCTTGGGAGGCCAGGGAACGGGTGAGCAGTTCTTC CASSLGGQGTGEQFF TRBV5-1 15 . TRBJ2-1 .
TGTGCCAGCAGTGACGGCGGGGACTACAATGAGCAGTTCTTC CASSDGGDYNEQFF TRBV6-4 14 . TRBJ2-1 .
TGTGCCAGCAGCCCCCAACGGACAGGGTCCTACGAGCAGTACTTC CASSPQRTGSYEQYF TRBV7-6 15 TRBD1 TRBJ2-7 few
TGTGCCAGCTCACCAGGGGCCGAGAACACCGGGGAGCTGTTTTTT CASSPGAENTGELFF TRBV18 15 . TRBJ2-2 .
TGTGCCAGCAGTTCCCCCGGGACTGACCTCGAGAAGCAGTACTTC CASSSPGTDLEKQYF TRBV28 15 . TRBJ2-7 .
TGCGCCAGCAGCCAGGGCCGAACTAGCGGGAGTTACAATGAGCAGTTCTTC CASSQGRTSGSYNEQFF TRBV4-1 17 TRBD2 TRBJ2-1 .
TGCGCCAGCAGCCTGACGGCGGCTGGGTACGAGCAGTACTTC CASSLTAAGYEQYF TRBV5-1 14 . TRBJ2-7 .
TGTGCCAGCTCATCCCAAGCGGGAGAACGATCGGGGACCCAGTACTTC CASSSQAGERSGTQYF TRBV18 16 TRBD2 TRBJ2-5 .
TGTGCCAGCAGCGCGGCGGGAGGAAGCTCCTACAATGAGCAGTTCTTC CASSAAGGSSYNEQFF TRBV9 16 TRBD2 TRBJ2-1 few
TGCGCCAGCAGCTTGGAGGGAGTCGGGTACACCGGGGAGCTGTTTTTT CASSLEGVGYTGELFF TRBV5-1 16 . TRBJ2-2 .
TGCGCCAGCAGACTCGAGTCATCGTCCTCTTCCTATGGCTACACCTTC CASRLESSSSSYGYTF TRBV5-1 16 . TRBJ1-2 .
TGTGCCAGCAGCCGACAACGGGACAGTATTTTCTATAATTCACCCCTCCACTTT CASSRQRDSIFYNSPLHF TRBV5-8 18 TRBD1 TRBJ1-6 .
TGTGCCAGCAGAGGAGACAGGGGGCGGAACACTGAAGCTTTCTTT CASRGDRGRNTEAFF TRBV6-1 15 TRBD1 TRBJ1-1 .
TGTGCCAGTAGTATGGACAGCTCCTACAATGAGCAGTTCTTC CASSMDSSYNEQFF TRBV19 14 . TRBJ2-1 .
TGCGCCAGCAGCTTGGGTGGGACAGGGAGCAAAGACACCTTC CASSLGGTGSKDTF TRBV5-1 14 TRBD1 TRBJ1-2 .
TGTGCCAGCAGTATGGACAGGGGGCCCGAGCAGTACTTC CASSMDRGPEQYF TRBV28 13 TRBD1 TRBJ2-7 .
TGTGCCAGCAGCCAGACTACTTCTCTAGCCAAAAACATTCAGTACTTC CASSQTTSLAKNIQYF TRBV7-8 16 . TRBJ2-4 few
TGTGCCAGCAGCGTTAACAGGGGGTCCGACCAAGAGACCCAGTACTTC CASSVNRGSDQETQYF TRBV9 16 TRBD1 TRBJ2-5 once
TGTGCCAGCAGGGGACCTAGCGCGAGCCCCTCCCGCGAGCAGTACTTC CASRGPSASPSREQYF TRBV2 16 . TRBJ2-7 .
TGTGCCAGCAGCGTTCGGGACACCCTAGGAGAGACCCAGTACTTC CASSVRDTLGETQYF TRBV7-7 15 . TRBJ2-5 .
TGTGCCAGCAGCCCCGACCCCGAAGAGGGAGGGTTTTCCTCCTACAATGAGCAGTTCTTC CASSPDPEEGGFSSYNEQFF TRBV7-8 20 TRBD2 TRBJ2-1 .
TGTGCCAGCATCCCGTGGGGGGAAGGGAACACTGAAGCTTTCTTT CASIPWGEGNTEAFF TRBV6-1 15 . TRBJ1-1 .
TGTGCCAGCACCTACGTCGGGGGTAACACTGAAGCTTTCTTT CASTYVGGNTEAFF TRBV6-1 14 . TRBJ1-1 .
TGTGCCAGCAGCTTAAATGGACAGGGCCTCGGTGGCGAGACCCAGTACTTC CASSLNGQGLGGETQYF TRBV5-4 17 TRBD1 TRBJ2-5 .
TGTGCCAGCAGCTGGGGGTCCGGGGGGGCTTACAATGAGCAGTTCTTC CASSWGSGGAYNEQFF TRBV9 16 TRBD2 TRBJ2-1 few
TGTGCCAGCAGACATGGGACAGGGGATTTCTATGGCTACACCTTC CASRHGTGDFYGYTF TRBV6-5 15 TRBD1 TRBJ1-2 .
TGTGCCAGCATGTCGGGGAGTAATCAGCCCCAGCATTTT CASMSGSNQPQHF TRBV6-5 13 . TRBJ1-5 .
TGCGCCAGCAGTGACCCATCAGGGTGGAACATTCAGTACTTC CASSDPSGWNIQYF TRBV10-1 14 . TRBJ2-4 .
TGTGCCAGCAGCTTAGGAGGCAGCACTAACTATGGCTACACCTTC CASSLGGSTNYGYTF TRBV7-9 15 . TRBJ1-2 .
TGTGCCAGCAGTGAAGAGGTAGACAGGGCCCCTGAAGCTTTCTTT CASSEEVDRAPEAFF TRBV6-1 15 TRBD1 TRBJ1-1 .
TGTGCCAGCTCACCTGGAACCGGGAGGAACACTGAAGCTTTCTTT CASSPGTGRNTEAFF TRBV18 15 . TRBJ1-1 .
TGTGCCAGCAGCTTAGAGCGGGATACGCAGTATTTT CASSLERDTQYF TRBV7-6 12 . TRBJ2-3 .
TGTGCCATCAGTGCCTCTCAGGGGGTTGGGGGTCAGCCCCAGCATTTT CAISASQGVGGQPQHF TRBV10-3 16 TRBD1 TRBJ1-5 .
TGTGCCAGCAGTTCAAAGCCGGGACAGGGAGTCAATCAGCCCCAGCATTTT CASSSKPGQGVNQPQHF TRBV27 17 TRBD1 TRBJ1-5 .
TGTGCCAGCAGACCTCAAGGGAGTGAGCAGTTCTTC CASRPQGSEQFF TRBV11-3 12 . TRBJ2-1 .
TGTGCCAGCAGCGCCAGGACAGGGGTGGGCTATGGCTACACCTTC CASSARTGVGYGYTF TRBV2 15 TRBD1 TRBJ1-2 .
TGTGCCAGCAGCTTATCTGCAGGCTGGGCGGAGACCCAGTACTTC CASSLSAGWAETQYF TRBV7-2 15 . TRBJ2-5 .
TGTGCCAGCAGTCCTGACAGGGGAAATCAGCCCCAGCATTTT CASSPDRGNQPQHF TRBV6-1 14 TRBD1 TRBJ1-5 once
TGTGCCAGCAGCTTAGTCTGGGCTAGCGGCAATGAGCAGTTCTTC CASSLVWASGNEQFF TRBV11-2 15 TRBD2 TRBJ2-1 .